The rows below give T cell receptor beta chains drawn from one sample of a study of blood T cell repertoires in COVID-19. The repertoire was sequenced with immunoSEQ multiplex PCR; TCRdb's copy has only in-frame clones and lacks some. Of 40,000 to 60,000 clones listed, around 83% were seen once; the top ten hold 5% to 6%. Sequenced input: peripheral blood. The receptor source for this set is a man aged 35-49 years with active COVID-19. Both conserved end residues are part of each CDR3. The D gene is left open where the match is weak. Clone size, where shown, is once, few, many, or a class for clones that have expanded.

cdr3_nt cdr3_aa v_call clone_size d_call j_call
TGTGCCAGCAGTTTATATCCGGGATCTTTCTCCTACGAGCAGTACTTC CASSLYPGSFSYEQYF TRBV27 - - TRBJ2-7
TGTGCCAGCAGCCCTCTTACAGGGCCAGATACGCAGTATTTT CASSPLTGPDTQYF TRBV7-8 - - TRBJ2-3
TGTGCCAGCAGCTTATCCAGGGGAAACACTGAAGCTTTCTTT CASSLSRGNTEAFF TRBV7-9 - - TRBJ1-1
TGCGCCAGCAGCTTGGCTGGACTAGCGGGAGTCCCCTACAATGAGCAGTTCTTC CASSLAGLAGVPYNEQFF TRBV5-1 few TRBD2 TRBJ2-1
TGTGCCAGTCAGGGTTACGCTGACTATGGCTACACCTTC CASQGYADYGYTF TRBV4-2 - - TRBJ1-2
TGTGCCAGCAGCGGCTGGACTAGCGGGATAGTCGGGGAGCTGTTTTTT CASSGWTSGIVGELFF TRBV7-9 few TRBD2 TRBJ2-2
TGTGCCAGAGGAGTATCGAACACCGGGGAGCTGTTTTTT CARGVSNTGELFF TRBV7-2 few - TRBJ2-2
TGTGCCAGCAGCAACCACAGGGTGTGCCCCGGGATGCAGTACTTC CASSNHRVCPGMQYF TRBV7-3 - - TRBJ2-7
TGCAGCGCCCAGGGTCAGGGGGCGGCTTTCTTT CSAQGQGAAFF TRBV29-1 - TRBD1 TRBJ1-1
TGTGCCACCTTACTAGCGGGAGGAGGTGATACGCAGTATTTT CATLLAGGGDTQYF TRBV28 - TRBD2 TRBJ2-3
TGTGCCAGCAGCCACGGGGGAGATACGCAGTATTTT CASSHGGDTQYF TRBV14 - - TRBJ2-3
TGTGCCAGCAGCGTATCGGGGGACACTGAAGCTTTCTTT CASSVSGDTEAFF TRBV9 few - TRBJ1-1
TGTGCCAGCAGCCCTCGGGGACAGGGGAACACTGAAGCTTTCTTT CASSPRGQGNTEAFF TRBV7-9 few TRBD1 TRBJ1-1
TGTGCCAGCAGACTACTGGGTGGAAGTTCACCCCTCCACTTT CASRLLGGSSPLHF TRBV28 - - TRBJ1-6
TGTGCCAGCCAGGCACAGGCTGGGGACACCGGGGAGCTGTTTTTT CASQAQAGDTGELFF TRBV7-9 - - TRBJ2-2
TGTGCCAGCAGGCCCCCGGCGGGAGGGCCCTACAATGAGCAGTTCTTC CASRPPAGGPYNEQFF TRBV27 - TRBD2 TRBJ2-1
TGTGCCTCCGAATGGACAGGGGGCGGAACACCCCTCCACTTT CASEWTGGGTPLHF TRBV30 - TRBD1 TRBJ1-6
TGTGCCTGGAGTGTTCGGGAGAATCAGCCCCAGCATTTT CAWSVRENQPQHF TRBV30 few - TRBJ1-5
TGTGCCAGCAGCTCCCTACAGCGGGGCTACAATGAGCAGTTCTTC CASSSLQRGYNEQFF TRBV11-2 - TRBD2 TRBJ2-1
TGTGCCAGCAGGTCACAGGGGGCGATCGGCCCTGAAGCTTTCTTT CASRSQGAIGPEAFF TRBV18 few TRBD1 TRBJ1-1
TGTGCCAGTAGTGTCCACAGGGGGAGCACCTACGAGCAGTACTTC CASSVHRGSTYEQYF TRBV19 - TRBD1 TRBJ2-7
TGTGCCAGCAGTGGGACAGTCGCTAACTATGGCTACACCTTC CASSGTVANYGYTF TRBV28 - TRBD1 TRBJ1-2
TGTGCCAGCAGCCAAGATCTTAGCGCGGGACTCGGGGATACGCAGTATTTT CASSQDLSAGLGDTQYF TRBV3-1/TRBV3-2 - - TRBJ2-3
TGCGCCAGCAGCTCTACCGGGACAGGCCGCACCGGGGAGCTGTTTTTT CASSSTGTGRTGELFF TRBV5-1 - TRBD1 TRBJ2-2
TGTGCCAGCAGCCCCCCGTTGAGTCCGAACACTGAAGCTTTCTTT CASSPPLSPNTEAFF TRBV9 - - TRBJ1-1
TGCAGCGTTGTCTGGCGGGAGACGGGTAATGAGCAGTTCTTC CSVVWRETGNEQFF TRBV29-1 - TRBD2 TRBJ2-1
TGTGCCAGCAGTTACTCGAGGCAGGATACGCAGTATTTT CASSYSRQDTQYF TRBV6-2/TRBV6-3 - - TRBJ2-3
TGTGCCAGCAGTTTTCTCGGGGCCGGGGAGCTGTTTTTT CASSFLGAGELFF TRBV27 - - TRBJ2-2
TGTGCCAGCAGTTACTCGACCCTCCCCGGGACTAGCGAGGCAGATACGCAGTATTTT CASSYSTLPGTSEADTQYF TRBV6-2/TRBV6-3 - TRBD2 TRBJ2-3
TGTGCCAGCAGGAAACAGGGTCTTGGGAGCTCCTATAATTCACCCCTCCACTTT CASRKQGLGSSYNSPLHF TRBV27 - - TRBJ1-6
TGTGCCACCAGCAGACGGGTGACAGGGGATGGCTACACCTTC CATSRRVTGDGYTF TRBV15 - TRBD1 TRBJ1-2
TGTGCCGGGACAGGGGGCTGGAACTATGGCTACACCTTC CAGTGGWNYGYTF TRBV2 - TRBD1 TRBJ1-2
TGTGCCATCAGTGAGTCAGCGGGGGCAGCCTACGAGCAGTACTTC CAISESAGAAYEQYF TRBV10-3 - TRBD2 TRBJ2-7
TGTGCCAGCAGCTTAACGCGGGGATCTAATTCACCCCTCCACTTT CASSLTRGSNSPLHF TRBV7-6 - - TRBJ1-6